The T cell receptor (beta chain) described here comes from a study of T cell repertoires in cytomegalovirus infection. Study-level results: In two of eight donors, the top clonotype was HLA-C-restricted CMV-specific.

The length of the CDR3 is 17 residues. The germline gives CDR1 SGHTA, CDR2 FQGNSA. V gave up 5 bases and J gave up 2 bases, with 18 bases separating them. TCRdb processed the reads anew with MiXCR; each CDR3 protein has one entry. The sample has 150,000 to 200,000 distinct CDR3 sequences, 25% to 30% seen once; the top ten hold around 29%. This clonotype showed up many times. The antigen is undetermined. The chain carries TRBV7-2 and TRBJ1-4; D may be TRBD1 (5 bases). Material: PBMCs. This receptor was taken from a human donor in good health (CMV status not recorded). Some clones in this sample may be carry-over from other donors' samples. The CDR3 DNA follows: TGTGCCAGCAGCACACTAGGGGAAACAGTCACTAATGAAAAACTGTTTTTT. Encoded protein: CASSTLGETVTNEKLFF.